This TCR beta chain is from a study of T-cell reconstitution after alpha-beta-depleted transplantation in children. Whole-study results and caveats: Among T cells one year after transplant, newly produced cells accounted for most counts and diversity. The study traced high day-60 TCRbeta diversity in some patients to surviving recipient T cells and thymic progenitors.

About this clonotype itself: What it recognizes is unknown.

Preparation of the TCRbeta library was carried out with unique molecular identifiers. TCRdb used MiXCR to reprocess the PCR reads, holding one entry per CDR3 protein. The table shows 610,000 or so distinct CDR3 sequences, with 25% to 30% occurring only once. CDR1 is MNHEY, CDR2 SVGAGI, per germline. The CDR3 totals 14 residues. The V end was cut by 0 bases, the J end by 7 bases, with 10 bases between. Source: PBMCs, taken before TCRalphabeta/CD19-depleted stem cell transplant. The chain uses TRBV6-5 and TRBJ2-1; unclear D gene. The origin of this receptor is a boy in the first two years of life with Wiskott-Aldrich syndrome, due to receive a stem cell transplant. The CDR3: CASSYSSRVNEQFF. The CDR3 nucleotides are TGTGCCAGCAGTTACTCGAGTCGAGTTAATGAGCAGTTCTTC.